Described below is a single T cell receptor (beta chain) sequence and its context. What it binds is not known. This sample is drawn from a study of T-cell reconstitution after alpha-beta-depleted transplantation in children. Overall study results and limits: Reportedly, alpha-beta T cells present about two months post-transplant originated from several hundred expanded clones of graft origin.

Germline assignment: CDR1 PRHDT and CDR2 FYEKMQ (reference sequence). The CDR3 consists of 14 residues. Trimming took 8 bases from V and 3 from J; bases not matched to a gene: 8. Unique molecular identifiers were used to barcode this TCRbeta library. TCRdb fed the PCR reads into MiXCR, producing one record per CDR3 protein. Of about 830,000 distinct CDR3 sequences listed, 16% are singletons. The clonotype was recovered from a male patient younger than 18 who had a stem cell transplant for acute lymphoblastic leukemia, so the T cells may come from the graft donor. The chain links TRBV13 to TRBJ2-7; 9 positions agree with TRBD2. The source material was PBMCs, mostly from graft donor cells, sampled 360 days after TCRalphabeta/CD19-depleted stem cell transplant. CDR3: CASLRLAVFYEQYF. The CDR3 nucleotides read TGTGCCAGCCTACGACTAGCGGTTTTCTACGAGCAGTACTTC.